A selection of T cell receptor beta chains follows, all from one sample in a study of blood T cell repertoires in COVID-19. The assay was immunoSEQ multiplex PCR, and TCRdb's table has in-frame clones only and misses some. Among under 300,000 clones listed, approximately 85% were seen once. The specimen was peripheral blood. The origin of the receptors is a woman aged 65 to 85 with acute or convalescent COVID-19. Each CDR3 is given with its conserved first and last residue. D genes are given only for firm matches.

CDR3: CASSLGLSFTDTQYF; J: TRBJ2-3; D: -; V: TRBV5-1
CDR3: CASRPGQANSPLHF; J: TRBJ1-6; D: TRBD1; V: TRBV3-1/TRBV3-2
CDR3: CASSDPRPGTGLNTEAFF; J: TRBJ1-1; D: TRBD1; V: TRBV10-2
CDR3: CASSQPSGELFF; J: TRBJ2-2; D: -; V: TRBV3-1/TRBV3-2
CDR3: CASSPSGQENQPQHF; J: TRBJ1-5; D: TRBD1; V: TRBV3-1/TRBV3-2
CDR3: CASGLSLDGLEKLFF; J: TRBJ1-4; D: -; V: TRBV2
CDR3: CASSFYPGELFF; J: TRBJ2-2; D: -; V: TRBV12-3/TRBV12-4
CDR3: CASSAGQGGSTEAFF; J: TRBJ1-1; D: TRBD1; V: TRBV5-1
CDR3: CASSAQGPPDTQYF; J: TRBJ2-3; D: -; V: TRBV9
CDR3: CATSDLAPLRAGGYNEQFF; J: TRBJ2-1; D: TRBD2; V: TRBV24-1
CDR3: CASSAQHMNTEAFF; J: TRBJ1-1; D: -; V: TRBV7-2
CDR3: CASSQRVQGAYGYTF; J: TRBJ1-2; D: TRBD1; V: TRBV14
CDR3: CASSYSVGDRVAGYTF; J: TRBJ1-2; D: TRBD1; V: TRBV6-5
CDR3: CASSPSGTRSADTQYF; J: TRBJ2-3; D: TRBD2; V: TRBV7-9
CDR3: CASTKRGGSNQPQHF; J: TRBJ1-5; D: -; V: TRBV5-8
CDR3: CASSLGLEGETQYF; J: TRBJ2-5; D: -; V: TRBV5-1
CDR3: CASSLRQGVDSPLHF; J: TRBJ1-6; D: TRBD1; V: TRBV11-2
CDR3: CASSLGSGAYNSPLHF; J: TRBJ1-6; D: -; V: TRBV7-2
CDR3: CASSSPSDGVYSGANVLTF; J: TRBJ2-6; D: -; V: TRBV7-6
CDR3: CASSLGGGALETQYF; J: TRBJ2-5; D: TRBD2; V: TRBV11-3
CDR3: CASTSGTGIYEQYF; J: TRBJ2-7; D: -; V: TRBV6-5
CDR3: CASSLTGAGDGYTF; J: TRBJ1-2; D: TRBD1; V: TRBV5-1
CDR3: CASSLGGGFTDTQYF; J: TRBJ2-3; D: TRBD2; V: TRBV7-9
CDR3: CASSSGVTYEQYF; J: TRBJ2-7; D: -; V: TRBV12-3/TRBV12-4
CDR3: CASGSRLANYGYTF; J: TRBJ1-2; D: -; V: TRBV27
CDR3: CASSPPRAGGRNEQFF; J: TRBJ2-1; D: TRBD2; V: TRBV18
CDR3: CASSLVGDTDTQYF; J: TRBJ2-3; D: -; V: TRBV9
CDR3: CASSFGGSNQPQHF; J: TRBJ1-5; D: -; V: TRBV27
CDR3: CASRRPGRGDSPLHF; J: TRBJ1-6; D: -; V: TRBV11-2
CDR3: CASSDIDTEAFF; J: TRBJ1-1; D: -; V: TRBV3-1/TRBV3-2
CDR3: CASSAGVEGYTF; J: TRBJ1-2; D: -; V: TRBV3-1/TRBV3-2
CDR3: CASSLMMLGGELFF; J: TRBJ2-2; D: -; V: TRBV7-2
CDR3: CASRLQGPGEAFF; J: TRBJ1-1; D: TRBD1; V: TRBV5-6
CDR3: CASSVPVTGPNYGYTF; J: TRBJ1-2; D: TRBD1; V: TRBV2
CDR3: CASRPDRAPETQYF; J: TRBJ2-5; D: TRBD1; V: TRBV28